The clone carrying this T cell receptor beta chain was detected only once. Its cognate antigen is unknown. The data were obtained in a study of shared clonotypes between healthy human individuals. Notes on the study in general: Relative to memory subsets, naive subsets generally showed larger estimated richness.

TCRdb's copy holds only in-frame clones and misses some; the assay was immunoSEQ multiplex PCR. The sample records around 2.1 million clones, 90% to 96% being singletons. CDR3 length: 16 amino acids. Trimming pared 5 bases from V and 1 base from J, leaving 15 bases between. CDR1 is SNHLY, CDR2 FYNNEI, per germline. Source material: naive CD4+ T cells sorted from blood. Subset defined: CD45RA+ positively selected. The sequence was obtained from a man between 18 and 35 years old in good health. This sequence joins TRBV2 and TRBJ1-3; tentatively, D is TRBD1 (5 bases). Here the CDR3 reads CASSIAGVLSGNTIYF. The CDR3 DNA reads as TGTGCCAGCAGTATCGCGGGGGTCTTATCTGGAAACACCATATATTTT.